This T cell receptor beta chain is from a study of OX40 agonist ivuxolimab in advanced cancers. As for the study in general: It was permissible to have had prior anti-PD-1, anti-PD-L1 or anti-CTLA-4 therapy, and about 40% had some.

Assay: immunoSEQ multiplex PCR; the TCRdb copy retains only in-frame clones and omits some. The sample consists of around 46,000 clones, roughly 85% of them appearing once. This CDR3 is 15 amino acids long. Trimming at V came to 2 bases and at J to 6 bases, leaving 7 bases not matched to a gene. The germline V gene has CDR1 MGHRA and CDR2 YSYEKL. Sequenced material: CD4+ or CD8+ T cells sorted from blood, taken in a trial of the OX40 agonist ivuxolimab. The genes are TRBV4-1 and TRBJ2-1; 7 bases fit TRBD2. The sequence came from an adult with an advanced solid tumor such as melanoma, head and neck, liver or kidney cancer. The CDR3 reads CASSQTSGLFNEQFF. The CDR3 coding sequence is TGCGCCAGCAGCCAAACTTCGGGACTATTCAATGAGCAGTTCTTC.